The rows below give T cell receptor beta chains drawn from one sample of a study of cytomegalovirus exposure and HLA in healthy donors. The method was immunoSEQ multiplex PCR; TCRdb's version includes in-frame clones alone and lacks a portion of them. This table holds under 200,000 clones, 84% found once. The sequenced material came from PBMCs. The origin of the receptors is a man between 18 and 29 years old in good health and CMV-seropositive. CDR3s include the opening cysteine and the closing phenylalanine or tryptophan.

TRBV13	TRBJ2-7	CASSFSSYEQYF
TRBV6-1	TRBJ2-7	CASSQQSSYEQYF
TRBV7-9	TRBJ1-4	CASSQTGGNEKLFF
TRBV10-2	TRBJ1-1	CASRAGQAEAFF
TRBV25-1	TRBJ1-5	CALGRVSLYSSNQPQHF
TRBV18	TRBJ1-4	CASSHRDRRGEEKLFF
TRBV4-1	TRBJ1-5	CASSHGDRARSNQPQHF
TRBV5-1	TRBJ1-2	CASSLGTGGGYTF
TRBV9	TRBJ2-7	CASSSRGRVGAEQYF
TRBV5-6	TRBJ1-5	CASSRTVSNQPQHF
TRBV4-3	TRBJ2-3	CASSHTSDDTQYF
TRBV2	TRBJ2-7	CASTIGFEQYF
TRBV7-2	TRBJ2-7	CASALGGEQYF
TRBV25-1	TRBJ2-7	CASSSFGGSGEQYF
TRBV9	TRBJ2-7	CASSVGGSYEQYF
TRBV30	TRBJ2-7	CAWTSGSYEQYF
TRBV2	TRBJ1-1	CATPRGNPNTEAFF
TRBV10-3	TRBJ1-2	CAISEGAGYGYTF
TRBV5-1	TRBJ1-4	CASSLGGVGEKLFF
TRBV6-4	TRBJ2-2	CASSDMRAGAGELFF
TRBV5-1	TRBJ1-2	CASSWDRVDYGYTF
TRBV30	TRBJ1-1	CASSGVNTEAFF
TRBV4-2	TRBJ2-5	CASSRGQAETQYF
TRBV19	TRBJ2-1	CASSYNSFNEQFF
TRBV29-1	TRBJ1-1	CSVVRQGNTEAFF
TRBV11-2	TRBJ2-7	CASSFPGAAYEQYF
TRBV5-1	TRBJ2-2	CASSLAVGLAGPGELFF
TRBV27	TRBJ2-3	CASSLTSGRSDTQYF
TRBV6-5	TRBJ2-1	CASSYEHGSYNEQFF
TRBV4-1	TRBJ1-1	CASSQDRTGANTEAFF
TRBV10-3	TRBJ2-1	CAISSGNKGSYNEQFF
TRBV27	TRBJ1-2	CASSRQVRDYGYTF
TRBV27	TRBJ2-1	CASSLYPAGGLNEQFF
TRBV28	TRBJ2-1	CASSLYGLGINNEQFF
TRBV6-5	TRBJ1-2	CASRSAQRGGYTF
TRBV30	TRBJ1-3	CAWMTGVNTIYF
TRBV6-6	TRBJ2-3	CALGGGRGTDTQYF
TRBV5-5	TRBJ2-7	CASSFRTSGPSAYEQYF
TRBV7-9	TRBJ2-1	CASSLVRTGLYNEQFF
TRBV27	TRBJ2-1	CASSLAGQGFEQFF
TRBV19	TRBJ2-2	CATLGIPTSGFTGELFF
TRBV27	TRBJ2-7	CASSFDRRETYEQYF